A single sample gave rise to the 22 T cell receptor beta chains below, sequenced in a study of cytomegalovirus exposure and HLA in healthy donors. PCR employed 60 Vbeta and 13 Jbeta primers. TCRdb's table, derived via immunoSEQ multiplex PCR, lists solely in-frame clones and lacks some. The sample records under 200,000 clones, about four fifths being singletons. The source material was PBMCs. The receptors stem from a woman aged 25 to 39 in good health and CMV-seropositive.

The DNA for the CDR3 is TGTGCCAGCAGTTACGGGGCAGATGCTGAAGCTTTCTTT. Amino acid sequence: CASSYGADAEAFF. The chain recombines TRBV6-6 with TRBJ1-1; D is possibly TRBD1 (5 bases). This CDR3 region has 13 residues. Looked up from germline, CDR1 is MNHNY and CDR2 is SVGAGI (reference sequence). Trimming shortened V by 2 bases and J by 6 bases, and 10 bases separated the two germline ends.

J is TRBJ1-4 and V is TRBV4-2, with 7 bases fitting TRBD1. Per the germline V gene, CDR1 is LGHNA and CDR2 is YNFKEQ. The CDR3 extends over 14 amino acids. The junction had 7 bases not matched to a gene; V was cut back by 4 bases and J by 8 bases. CDR3 residues: CASSLERGREKLFF. CDR3 nucleotides: TGTGCCAGCAGCCTCGAGAGGGGGCGGGAAAAACTGTTTTTT.

This clone was recorded only once. This chain joins TRBV5-6 and TRBJ1-1; D is uncertain. Germline V gene data show CDR1 as SGHDT and CDR2 as YYEEEE. The CDR3 totals 12 residues. The V gene lost 3 bases and the J gene lost 6 bases, with 9 bases spanning the gap. The CDR3: CASSYRVAEAFF. CDR3 nucleotides: TGTGCCAGCAGCTATAGAGTAGCTGAAGCTTTCTTT.

The chain links TRBV6-5 to TRBJ1-2, with no clear D. This CDR3 has 16 residues. Trimming shortened V by 0 bases and J by 5 bases, and 16 bases separated the two germline ends. The germline V gene encodes CDR1 MNHEY and CDR2 SVGAGI. CDR3 sequence reads: CASSYSNILSGYGYTF. As DNA, the CDR3 is TGTGCCAGCAGTTACTCGAATATACTCTCCGGTTATGGCTACACCTTC.

The rearrangement uses TRBV19 and TRBJ2-1, with TRBD1 matching over 7 bases. The germline V gene has CDR1 LNHDA and CDR2 SQIVND (reference sequence). This CDR3 has 14 residues. The V and J ends lost 5 bases and 4 bases, in that order; junction bases with no gene match: 5. In nucleotides, the CDR3 is TGTGCCAGTAGTCCTGGACAGGATTACAATGAGCAGTTCTTC. This codes for CASSPGQDYNEQFF. Drawing the rest from reference TRBV19 and TRBJ2-1, the complete variable domain is DGGITQSPKYLFRKEGQNVTLSCEQNLNHDAMYWYRQDPGQGLRLIYYSQIVNDFQKGDIAEGYSVSREKKESFPLTVTSAQKNPTAFYLCASSPGQDYNEQFFGPGTRLTVL.

The chain has TRBV28 and TRBJ1-4, with 7 bases that match TRBD1. Germline CDR1 MDHEN, CDR2 SYDVKM. Losses at the gene ends were 8 bases for V and 3 bases for J; bases not matched to a gene: 6. This CDR3 has 14 amino acids. This chain's CDR3 is CASQGGAANEKLFF. CDR3 bases: TGTGCCAGCCAGGGGGGAGCAGCTAATGAAAAACTGTTTTTT. The entire variable domain, with the rest obtained from reference TRBV28 and TRBJ1-4, is as follows: DVKVTQSSRYLVKRTGEKVFLECVQDMDHENMFWYRQDPGLGLRLIYFSYDVKMKEKGDIPEGYSVSREKKERFSLILESASTNQTSMYLCASQGGAANEKLFFGSGTQLSVL.

The rearrangement joins TRBV7-9 to TRBJ2-7; 10 nucleotides match TRBD1. The CDR3 length is 15 residues. CDR1 and CDR2 from the germline V gene are SEHNR and FQNEAQ (reference sequence). Trimming at V came to 3 bases and at J to 2 bases, leaving 4 bases not matched to a gene. CDR3 nucleotide sequence: TGTGCCAGCAGCTTCTGGGACAGGGGCACCTACGAGCAGTACTTC. Protein sequence: CASSFWDRGTYEQYF.

V gene TRBV10-3 combines with J gene TRBJ2-3, with 8 nucleotides matching TRBD2. The V gene end was trimmed by 6 bases and the J gene end by 5 bases; junction bases not matched to a gene: 7. There are 14 residues in the CDR3. CDR1 and CDR2 from the germline V gene are ENHRY and SYGVKD. CDR3 sequence reads: CAIRAVAGKDTQYF. The CDR3, as DNA: TGTGCCATCAGAGCAGTAGCGGGAAAAGATACGCAGTATTTT.

The V and J genes are TRBV7-9 and TRBJ1-6, with D maybe TRBD1 (5 bases). Germline CDR1 is SEHNR and CDR2 is FQNEAQ (reference sequence). This CDR3 region has 17 residues. Trimming left V 5 bases short and J 0 bases short, with 14 bases between. The CDR3 reads CASSLLTASSYNSPLHF. CDR3 DNA sequence: TGTGCCAGCAGCCTCCTGACAGCGAGCTCCTATAATTCACCCCTCCACTTT.

This clone was found once. The chain joins TRBV7-2 to TRBJ1-6; TRBD1 matches 8 bases. The CDR3 has 15 residues. The germline CDR1 and CDR2 sequences are SGHTA and FQGNSA. V gave up 3 bases and J gave up 4 bases; unmatched junction bases: 2. As DNA, the CDR3 is TGTGCCAGCAGCTTCAGACAGGGGTATAATTCACCCCTCCACTTT. Amino acids: CASSFRQGYNSPLHF.

This clone was detected a few times. The V gene is TRBV6-5, the J gene TRBJ2-7; TRBD1 agrees at 8 bases. The CDR3 has 15 residues. Per germline, CDR1 MNHEY and CDR2 SVGAGI. After removal of 1 base from V and 7 bases from J, the junction contained 9 bases not matched to a gene. The DNA for the CDR3 is TGTGCCAGCAGTTACTTAACTACAGGGGGTTTGGAGCAGTACTTC. Protein sequence: CASSYLTTGGLEQYF.

The rearrangement links TRBV12-5 to TRBJ2-7; 12 nucleotides match TRBD2. The CDR3 has 15 amino acids. V lost 1 base and J lost 4; bases outside the gene matches: 2. Germline loops: CDR1 LGHNT, CDR2 FRNRAP. Here the CDR3 DNA reads TGTGCTAGTGGTTTGGCTAGCGGGGGGGCTTACGAGCAGTACTTC. This sequence encodes CASGLASGGAYEQYF.

The V call is TRBV6-1, the J call TRBJ2-4; D perhaps matches TRBD2 (5 bases). The CDR3 contains 14 residues. Germline CDR1 is MNHNS and CDR2 is SASEGT. The V end was cut by 6 bases, the J end by 7 bases, with 16 bases between. The CDR3 DNA reads as TGTGCCAGCAGCGATTCGGGGAATGAGAACATTCAGTACTTC. It translates to CASSDSGNENIQYF.

The J gene is TRBJ2-3, the V gene TRBV4-3; TRBD2 matches at 9 bases. Germline-derived CDR1 and CDR2 are LGHNA and YSLEER. The V segment lost 5 bases and the J segment 5 bases; nucleotides outside the gene matches: 11. The CDR3 covers 16 residues. CDR3 DNA: TGCGCCAGCAGCACACGAGGAGTAGCGGGGGAAGATACGCAGTATTTT. Its protein product is CASSTRGVAGEDTQYF.

The rearrangement links TRBV6-4 to TRBJ2-1; D uncertain. Germline assignment: CDR1 MRHNA and CDR2 SNTAGT. The CDR3 totals 13 residues. V was shortened by 5 bases and J by 10 bases, with 15 bases between the two germline ends. The CDR3 sequence: CASSSDTNTEQFF. The CDR3, as DNA: TGTGCCAGCAGTTCCGACACGAATACCGAGCAGTTCTTC.

The rearrangement uses TRBV5-6 and TRBJ2-1, with 10 bases matching TRBD1. J was trimmed by 8 bases and V by 4 bases; bases with no gene match: 15. CDR1 is SGHDT and CDR2 is YYEEEE in the germline V gene. There are 17 residues in the CDR3. This chain's CDR3 is CASSTRAETGGGYEQFF. The CDR3, as DNA: TGTGCCAGCAGCACCCGCGCGGAGACAGGGGGCGGTTATGAGCAGTTCTTC.

This clone is a singleton in its sample. The chain couples TRBV9 to TRBJ1-2; 7 bases are a match to TRBD1. V lost 2 bases, J lost 6 bases, and 7 bases stayed unmatched. CDR1 is SGDLS, CDR2 YYNGEE, per germline. This CDR3 has 14 amino acids. CDR3 DNA sequence: TGTGCCAGCAGCGTTCGACAGGGTGGGGATGGCTACACCTTC. Residues: CASSVRQGGDGYTF.

The J gene is TRBJ1-4, the V gene TRBV7-9; 10 nucleotides align to TRBD1. From germline, CDR1 is SEHNR and CDR2 FQNEAQ (reference sequence). V gave up 5 bases and J gave up 11 bases; unmatched junction bases: 14. CDR3 length: 16 residues. CDR3 bases: TGTGCCAGCAGCCCGGGGATCCTGACAGGGGGCGAGAAACTGTTTTTT. As protein: CASSPGILTGGEKLFF.

The chain recombines TRBV5-4 with TRBJ2-7, with 9 bases aligning to TRBD1. After removal of 4 bases from V and 2 bases from J, the junction contained 4 bases not matched to a gene. The CDR3 is 14 residues long. The germline gives CDR1 SGHNT, CDR2 YYREEE (reference sequence). The CDR3 protein is CASSAGQGPYEQYF. For the CDR3, the DNA is TGTGCCAGCAGCGCGGGACAGGGCCCCTACGAGCAGTACTTC.

V gene TRBV6-5 combines with J gene TRBJ2-3; maybe TRBD1 (6 bases). The CDR3 is made up of 15 amino acids. V gave up 5 bases and J gave up 0 bases, with 12 bases separating them. The V gene's germline CDR1 is MNHEY and CDR2 SVGAGI. The CDR3 coding sequence is TGTGCCAGCAGTGCCAGGGACATTAGCACAGATACGCAGTATTTT. This encodes CASSARDISTDTQYF.

This chain joins TRBV6-1 and TRBJ2-4, with TRBD1 identical over 7 bases. This CDR3 region has 15 residues. The V gene end was trimmed by 10 bases and the J gene end by 0 bases; junction bases not matched to a gene: 9. Germline V lookup: CDR1 MNHNS, CDR2 SASEGT. This CDR3 reads CATTTGVLAKNIQYF. The CDR3 DNA reads TGTGCCACCACTACAGGGGTACTAGCCAAAAACATTCAGTACTTC.

The gene calls are TRBV14 and TRBJ2-2; D perhaps matches TRBD2 (5 bases). This CDR3 has 14 amino acids. Germline V gene sequence: CDR1 SGHDN, CDR2 FVKESK. The V end lost 3 bases, the J end lost 6 bases, and 11 bases lay between the germline ends. In nucleotides, the CDR3 is TGTGCCAGCAGCCAGAGTCGGGGTGCCGGGGAGCTGTTTTTT. As protein: CASSQSRGAGELFF. The full variable domain, in which reference TRBV14 and TRBJ2-2 provide the parts outside the CDR3, is EAGVTQFPSHSVIEKGQTVTLRCDPISGHDNLYWYRRVMGKEIKFLLHFVKESKQDESGMPNNRFLAERTGGTYSTLKVQPAELEDSGVYFCASSQSRGAGELFFGEGSRLTVL.